This T cell receptor (beta chain) was sequenced during a study of T cell responses to AZD1222 COVID-19 vaccine. Sequencing used immunoSEQ multiplex PCR; TCRdb keeps in-frame clones, though not all of them. Altogether 110,000 to 150,000 clones are present, over 80% being singletons, with the ten largest covering approximately 3.5%. As concerns this clone: No antigen is known for it.

The germline gives CDR1 SGHNT, CDR2 YYREEE (reference sequence). V lost 1 base, J lost 2 bases, and 6 bases stayed unmatched. This CDR3 is built from 16 residues. Overall study findings and caveats: Reportedly, close to half of spike-specific TCRs are directed against unmutated variant regions.

The receptor was isolated from an adult who received the AZD1222 COVID-19 vaccine. V usage is TRBV5-4 and J usage is TRBJ2-5; 9 nucleotides align to TRBD2. Sequencing used peripheral blood, obtained 28 days after the second AZD1222 dose. The CDR3: CASSLSLLAGQETQYF. The CDR3, as DNA: TGTGCCAGCAGCTTGTCTCTGCTAGCGGGACAAGAGACCCAGTACTTC. Supplemented by reference TRBV5-4 and TRBJ2-5, the full variable domain reads ETGVTQSPTHLIKTRGQQVTLRCSSQSGHNTVSWYQQALGQGPQFIFQYYREEENGRGNFPPRFSGLQFPNYSSELNVNALELDDSALYLCASSLSLLAGQETQYFGPGTRLLVL.